These 3 T cell receptor beta chains were sequenced from one sample in a study of beta chain features in type 1 diabetes. Their target antigens are unknown. Findings and limits, study-wide: Among all four CD4+ subsets, Type 1 diabetes patients had TCRB CDR3s that were moderately but significantly shorter.

Every isolated RNA sample was fully reverse transcribed, so sequencing captured expressed TCRB transcripts. Produced via immunoSEQ multiplex PCR; TCRdb's table is partial and in-frame only. Among around 130,000 clones listed, around 10% were seen once. Sample: central memory CD4+ T cells from blood. The origin of the receptors is a man aged 25-45 years with type 1 diabetes.

A few counts support this clone. The J gene is TRBJ2-4, the V gene TRBV7-2; TRBD1 is a possible D gene (6 bases). The V gene lost 1 base and the J gene lost 7 bases, with 14 bases spanning the gap. The CDR3 consists of 15 residues. Germline V CDR1 and CDR2: SGHTA, FQGNSA. CDR3 bases: TGTGCCAGCAGCTTAGGTGTAGGGGGTACGAACATTCAGTACTTC. It translates to CASSLGVGGTNIQYF.

The gene calls are TRBV6-5 and TRBJ2-5; tentative D call: TRBD1 (5 bases). CDR1 and CDR2 (germline): MNHEY, SVGAGI. The CDR3 is made up of 13 amino acids. V was cut by 5 bases and J by 9 bases, with 16 bases left in between. The CDR3 region has the DNA TGTGCCAGCAGTCCAGGGTCGCCAAGAGCCCAGTACTTC. It yields the protein CASSPGSPRAQYF.

The V call is TRBV7-2, the J call TRBJ2-5; weak D call: TRBD2 (5 bases). CDR1 is SGHTA, CDR2 FQGNSA, per germline. The CDR3 sequence is 14 residues long. V lost 5 bases and J 5 bases, leaving 15 bases between the germline ends. The CDR3 DNA sequence: TGTGCCAGCAGCCCTTCACTAGTTGCCGAGACCCAGTACTTC. As protein: CASSPSLVAETQYF.